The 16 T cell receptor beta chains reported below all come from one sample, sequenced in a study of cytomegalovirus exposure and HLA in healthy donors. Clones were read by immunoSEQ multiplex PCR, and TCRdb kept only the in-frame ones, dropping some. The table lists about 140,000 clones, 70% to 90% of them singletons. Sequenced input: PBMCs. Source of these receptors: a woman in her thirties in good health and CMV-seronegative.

CDR3 sequence reads: CASSLVAFDSGNTIYF. The CDR3 region has the DNA TGTGCCAGCAGCTTAGTAGCATTTGACTCTGGAAACACCATATATTTT. The V call is TRBV7-8, the J call TRBJ1-3; D unresolved. This CDR3 region has 16 residues. Germline CDR1 SGHVS, CDR2 FQNEAQ. V was trimmed by 1 base and J by 0 bases, leaving 10 bases between them.

CDR3 sequence: CASSKFSDTGELFF. The DNA of the CDR3 is TGCGCCAGCAGCAAATTCTCCGACACCGGGGAGCTGTTTTTT. This sequence joins TRBV5-1 and TRBJ2-2; D uncertain. Germline-derived CDR1 and CDR2 are SGHRS and YFSETQ. V was trimmed by 4 bases and J by 3 bases, leaving 10 bases between them. This CDR3 spans 14 amino acids.

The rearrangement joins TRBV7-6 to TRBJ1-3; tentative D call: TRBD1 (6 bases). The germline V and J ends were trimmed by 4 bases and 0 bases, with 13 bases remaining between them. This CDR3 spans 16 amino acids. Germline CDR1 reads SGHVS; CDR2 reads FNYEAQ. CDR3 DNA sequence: TGTGCCAGCAGCTCCGGGACACCTTACTCTGGAAACACCATATATTTT. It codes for CASSSGTPYSGNTIYF.

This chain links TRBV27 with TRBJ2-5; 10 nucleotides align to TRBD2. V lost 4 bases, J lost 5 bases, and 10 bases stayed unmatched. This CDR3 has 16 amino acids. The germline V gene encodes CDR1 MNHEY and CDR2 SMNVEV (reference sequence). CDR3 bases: TGTGCCAGCAGTTCACTAGCGGGGAGGGGAACGGAGACCCAGTACTTC. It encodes CASSSLAGRGTETQYF.

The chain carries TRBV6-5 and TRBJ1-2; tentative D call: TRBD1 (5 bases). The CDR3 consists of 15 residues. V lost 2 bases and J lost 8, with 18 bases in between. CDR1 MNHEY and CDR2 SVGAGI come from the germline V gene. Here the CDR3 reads CASSYLIRDLRGYTF. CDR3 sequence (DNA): TGTGCCAGCAGTTACCTTATCAGGGATTTGCGGGGCTACACCTTC.

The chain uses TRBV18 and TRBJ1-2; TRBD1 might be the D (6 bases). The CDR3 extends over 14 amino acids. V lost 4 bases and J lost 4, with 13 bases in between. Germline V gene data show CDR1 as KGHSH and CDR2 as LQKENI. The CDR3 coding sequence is TGTGCCAGCTCACTGGCACAGGGTAGCTATGGCTACACCTTC. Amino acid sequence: CASSLAQGSYGYTF.

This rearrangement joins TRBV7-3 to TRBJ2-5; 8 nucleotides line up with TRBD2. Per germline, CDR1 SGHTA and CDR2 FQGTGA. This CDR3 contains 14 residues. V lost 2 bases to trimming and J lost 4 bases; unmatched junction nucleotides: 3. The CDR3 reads CASSLGGGTETQYF. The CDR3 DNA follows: TGTGCCAGCAGCTTAGGCGGGGGGACAGAGACCCAGTACTTC.

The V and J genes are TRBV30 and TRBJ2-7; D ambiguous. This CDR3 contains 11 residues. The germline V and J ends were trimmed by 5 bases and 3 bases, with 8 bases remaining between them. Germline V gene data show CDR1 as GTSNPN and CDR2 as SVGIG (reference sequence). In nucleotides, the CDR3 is TGTGCCTGGGGTAGAAACTACGAGCAGTACTTC. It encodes CAWGRNYEQYF.

The chain's CDR3 is CASSWGLADYNEQFF. The CDR3 DNA is TGCGCCAGCAGCTGGGGACTAGCGGACTACAATGAGCAGTTCTTC. The gene calls are TRBV5-1 and TRBJ2-1; TRBD2 agrees at 11 bases. Germline lookup yields CDR1 SGHRS and CDR2 YFSETQ. This CDR3 comprises 15 residues. Trimming at V came to 3 bases and at J to 3 bases, leaving 2 bases not matched to a gene.

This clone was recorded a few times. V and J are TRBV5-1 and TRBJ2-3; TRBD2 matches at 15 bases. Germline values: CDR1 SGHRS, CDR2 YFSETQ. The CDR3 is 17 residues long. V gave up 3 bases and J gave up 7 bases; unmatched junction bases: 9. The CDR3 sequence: CASSSEGTSGGTYTQYF. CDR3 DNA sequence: TGCGCCAGCAGCTCGGAAGGGACTAGCGGGGGGACATATACGCAGTATTTT. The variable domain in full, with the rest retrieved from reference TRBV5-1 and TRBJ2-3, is KAGVTQTPRYLIKTRGQQVTLSCSPISGHRSVSWYQQTPGQGLQFLFEYFSETQRNKGNFPGRFSGRQFSNSRSEMNVSTLELGDSALYLCASSSEGTSGGTYTQYFGPGTRLTVL.

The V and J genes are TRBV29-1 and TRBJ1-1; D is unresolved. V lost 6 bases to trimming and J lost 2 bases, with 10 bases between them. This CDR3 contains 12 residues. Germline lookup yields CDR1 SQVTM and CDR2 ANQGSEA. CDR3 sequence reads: CSVQPFNTEAFF. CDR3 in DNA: TGCAGCGTACAGCCCTTCAACACTGAAGCTTTCTTT.

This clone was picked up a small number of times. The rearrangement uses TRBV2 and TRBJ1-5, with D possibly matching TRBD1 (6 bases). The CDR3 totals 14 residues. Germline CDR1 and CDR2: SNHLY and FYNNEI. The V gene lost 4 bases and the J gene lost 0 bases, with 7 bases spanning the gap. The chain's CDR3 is CASSGGPSNQPQHF. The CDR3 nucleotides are TGTGCCAGCAGTGGGGGGCCTAGCAATCAGCCCCAGCATTTT.

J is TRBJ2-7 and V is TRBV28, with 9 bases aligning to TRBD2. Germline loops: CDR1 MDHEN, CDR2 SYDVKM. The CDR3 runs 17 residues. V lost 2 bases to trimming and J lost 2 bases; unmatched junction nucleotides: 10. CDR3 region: CASSLPGLAKAAYEQYF. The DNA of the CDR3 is TGTGCCAGCAGTTTACCGGGACTAGCCAAAGCGGCCTACGAGCAGTACTTC. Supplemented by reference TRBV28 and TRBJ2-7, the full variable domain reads DVKVTQSSRYLVKRTGEKVFLECVQDMDHENMFWYRQDPGLGLRLIYFSYDVKMKEKGDIPEGYSVSREKKERFSLILESASTNQTSMYLCASSLPGLAKAAYEQYFGPGTRLTVT.

The DNA of the CDR3 is TGCGCCAGCAGCCATGGGACTTGGGAGACCCAGTACTTC. Protein: CASSHGTWETQYF. V is TRBV4-1 and J is TRBJ2-5; weak D call: TRBD2 (6 bases). The ends were cut back, 3 bases at V and 5 bases at J, with 10 bases in the middle. The CDR3 totals 13 residues. The germline V gene has CDR1 MGHRA and CDR2 YSYEKL.

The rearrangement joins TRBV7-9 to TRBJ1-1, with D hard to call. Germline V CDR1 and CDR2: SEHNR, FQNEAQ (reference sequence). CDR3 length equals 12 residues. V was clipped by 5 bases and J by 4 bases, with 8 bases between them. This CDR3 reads CASSPSGTEAFF. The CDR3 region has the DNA TGTGCCAGCAGCCCCAGCGGCACTGAAGCTTTCTTT.

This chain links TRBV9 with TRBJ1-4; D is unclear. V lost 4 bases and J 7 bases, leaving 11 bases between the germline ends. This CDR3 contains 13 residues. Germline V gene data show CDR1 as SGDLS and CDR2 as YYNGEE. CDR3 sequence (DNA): TGTGCCAGCAGCACCGCTGGGAGTGAAAAACTGTTTTTT. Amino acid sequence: CASSTAGSEKLFF.